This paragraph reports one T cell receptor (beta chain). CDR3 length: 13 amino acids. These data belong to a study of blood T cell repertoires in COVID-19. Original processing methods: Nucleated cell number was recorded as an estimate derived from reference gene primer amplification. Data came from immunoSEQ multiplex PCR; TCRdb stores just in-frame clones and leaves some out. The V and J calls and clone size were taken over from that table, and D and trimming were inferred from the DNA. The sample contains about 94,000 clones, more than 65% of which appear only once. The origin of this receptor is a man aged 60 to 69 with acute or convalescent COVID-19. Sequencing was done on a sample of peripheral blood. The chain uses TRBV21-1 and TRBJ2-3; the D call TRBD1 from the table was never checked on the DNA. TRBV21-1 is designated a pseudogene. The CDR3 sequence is CASRTVRTDTQYF. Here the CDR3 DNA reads TGTGCCAGCCGGACAGTTAGAACAGATACGCAGTATTTT.